This T cell receptor (beta chain) is from a study of OX40 agonist ivuxolimab in advanced cancers. Background on the study: Patients were dosed intravenously with ivuxolimab at 0.01 to 10 mg/kg every 2 weeks.

With V trimmed by 3 bases and J by 3 bases, 1 base remained unmatched. This CDR3 contains 13 residues. CDR1 is SEHNR, CDR2 FQNEAQ, per germline (reference sequence). Assay: immunoSEQ multiplex PCR; the TCRdb copy retains only in-frame clones and omits some. The sample comprises roughly 73,000 clones, around nine tenths of which are singletons, and around 2.6% rests with the top ten. Study-wide findings and caveats: CD4+ and CD8+ blood T cells expanded clonally by week 6 at 0.1 to 3.0 mg/kg. In general, CD8+ T cells held more expanded clones than CD4+ did, on average.

Peripheral blood came from all dose cohorts at three timepoints. This clone came up once. The antigen is not known. The sequence came from an adult with an advanced solid tumor such as melanoma, head and neck, liver or kidney cancer. Sample: CD4+ or CD8+ T cells sorted from blood, taken in a trial of the OX40 agonist ivuxolimab. The chain carries TRBV7-9 and TRBJ1-2; 7 bases are a match to TRBD1. CDR3 in DNA: TGTGCCAGCAGCTTTACAGGGGACTATGGCTACACCTTC. Translation: CASSFTGDYGYTF. The full variable domain, in which reference TRBV7-9 and TRBJ1-2 provide the parts outside the CDR3, is DTGVSQNPRHKITKRGQNVTFRCDPISEHNRLYWYRQTLGQGPEFLTYFQNEAQLEKSRLLSDRFSAERPKGSFSTLEIQRTEQGDSAMYLCASSFTGDYGYTFGSGTRLTVV.